The 21 T cell receptor beta chains below come from one sample, sequenced in a study of shared clonotypes between healthy human individuals. Assay: immunoSEQ multiplex PCR; the TCRdb copy retains only in-frame clones and omits some. The profile shows more than 2 million clones, roughly 95% of them singletons. Selected positively for CCR7 and CD45RO-negative, naive CD8 cells excluded terminally differentiated effector memory CD45RA+ cells. Sequencing was done on a sample of naive CD8+ T cells sorted from blood. These receptors were taken from a man younger than 35 in good health.

The chain carries TRBV4-1 and TRBJ2-7, with D possibly matching TRBD1 (5 bases). In germline, CDR1 is MGHRA, CDR2 YSYEKL. V was cut by 2 bases and J by 0 bases, with 11 bases left in between. The CDR3 has 15 residues. DNA of the CDR3: TGCGCCAGCAGCCAAAGAACAGGCGACTCCTACGAGCAGTACTTC. Translation: CASSQRTGDSYEQYF.

This clone showed up just a few times. Other nucleotide sequences from this sample produce the same CDR3. This rearrangement joins TRBV7-9 to TRBJ1-2; D unclear. CDR1 and CDR2 from the germline V gene are SEHNR and FQNEAQ (reference sequence). V lost 1 base and J 4 bases, leaving 4 bases between the germline ends. This CDR3 has 12 amino acids. The CDR3 here is CASSLDPYGYTF. The CDR3 DNA is TGTGCCAGCAGCTTAGACCCCTATGGCTACACCTTC. Supplemented by reference TRBV7-9 and TRBJ1-2, the full variable domain reads DTGVSQNPRHKITKRGQNVTFRCDPISEHNRLYWYRQTLGQGPEFLTYFQNEAQLEKSRLLSDRFSAERPKGSFSTLEIQRTEQGDSAMYLCASSLDPYGYTFGSGTRLTVV.

This clone is a singleton in its sample. Distinct nucleotide sequences in the sample also encode this CDR3. The J gene is TRBJ1-5, the V gene TRBV2, with 8 bases matching TRBD1. CDR3 size: 14 residues. The V segment lost 4 bases and the J segment 7 bases; nucleotides outside the gene matches: 6. Germline V gene lookup returns CDR1 SNHLY and CDR2 FYNNEI. CDR3 DNA sequence: TGTGCCAGCAGTGGAGGACAGGGTGGACAGCCCCAGCATTTT. Protein sequence: CASSGGQGGQPQHF.

This chain uses TRBV27 with TRBJ2-1; 14 bases line up with TRBD2. With V trimmed by 5 bases and J by 6 bases, 6 bases remained unmatched. This CDR3 has 16 residues. Per the germline V gene, CDR1 is MNHEY and CDR2 is SMNVEV (reference sequence). The CDR3 sequence is CASSPLTSGGANEQFF. The CDR3 bases are TGTGCCAGCAGTCCACTGACTAGCGGGGGGGCCAATGAGCAGTTCTTC.

V gene TRBV5-1 combines with J gene TRBJ2-7, with 7 bases that match TRBD1. Germline trimming cut 2 bases from V and 2 bases from J; bases unmatched to any gene: 7. This CDR3 is 15 amino acids long. Germline-derived CDR1 and CDR2 are SGHRS and YFSETQ. The CDR3 DNA is TGCGCCAGCAGCTTCACAGGGGTCGGGACCTACGAGCAGTACTTC. Translation: CASSFTGVGTYEQYF. Full variable domain (rest looked up from reference TRBV5-1 and TRBJ2-7): KAGVTQTPRYLIKTRGQQVTLSCSPISGHRSVSWYQQTPGQGLQFLFEYFSETQRNKGNFPGRFSGRQFSNSRSEMNVSTLELGDSALYLCASSFTGVGTYEQYFGPGTRLTVT.

In this sample, this clone turned up once. The chain recombines TRBV4-3 with TRBJ2-2; 10 nucleotides agree with TRBD2. V shed 0 bases and J 6 bases; nucleotides not matched to a gene: 4. This CDR3 has 16 residues. Germline CDR1 LGHNA, CDR2 YSLEER. The CDR3 coding sequence is TGCGCCAGCAGCCAAGAAGCAGCGGGAGGGTCCGGGGAGCTGTTTTTT. Translation gives CASSQEAAGGSGELFF.

Comment on this clone: Other DNA sequences in this specimen translate into the identical CDR3. The V gene is TRBV19, the J gene TRBJ1-2; no firm D call. The germline CDR1 and CDR2 sequences are LNHDA and SQIVND (reference sequence). The CDR3 totals 12 residues. The V end lost 4 bases, the J end lost 1 base, and 4 bases lay between the germline ends. The CDR3 reads CASSTDNYGYTF. The CDR3 DNA reads as TGTGCCAGTAGTACCGATAACTATGGCTACACCTTC. The full variable domain, in which reference TRBV19 and TRBJ1-2 provide the parts outside the CDR3, is DGGITQSPKYLFRKEGQNVTLSCEQNLNHDAMYWYRQDPGQGLRLIYYSQIVNDFQKGDIAEGYSVSREKKESFPLTVTSAQKNPTAFYLCASSTDNYGYTFGSGTRLTVV.

This chain joins TRBV14 and TRBJ1-1, with 7 bases matching TRBD1. In germline, CDR1 is SGHDN, CDR2 FVKESK. This CDR3 region has 18 residues. J lost 5 bases, V lost 0 bases, and 15 bases had no gene match. This chain's CDR3 is CASSQDNGTVHRRTEAFF. In DNA form, the CDR3 reads TGTGCCAGCAGCCAAGATAACGGGACAGTTCATCGGAGGACTGAAGCTTTCTTT. The variable domain in full, completed from reference TRBV14 and TRBJ1-1, reads EAGVTQFPSHSVIEKGQTVTLRCDPISGHDNLYWYRRVMGKEIKFLLHFVKESKQDESGMPNNRFLAERTGGTYSTLKVQPAELEDSGVYFCASSQDNGTVHRRTEAFFGQGTRLTVV.

Note on this clone: This CDR3 is also generated by other DNA sequences in the sample. The chain links TRBV9 to TRBJ1-1; TRBD1 agrees at 11 bases. The CDR3 has 16 residues. Germline V lookup: CDR1 SGDLS, CDR2 YYNGEE. V dropped 4 bases and J dropped 2; count of bases not matched to a gene: 7. CDR3 sequence reads: CASSPGGQGVNTEAFF. The CDR3 DNA sequence: TGTGCCAGCAGCCCCGGGGGACAGGGGGTAAACACTGAAGCTTTCTTT.

The CDR3 here is CASSQDWRKGWNGELFF. In DNA, the CDR3 is TGTGCCAGCAGCCAAGATTGGCGGAAGGGGTGGAACGGGGAGCTGTTTTTT. V and J are TRBV14 and TRBJ2-2, with TRBD1 as a possible D gene (5 bases). Deletions cut 0 bases from V and 7 bases from J, with 18 bases between. The CDR3 extends over 17 amino acids. CDR1 and CDR2 (germline): SGHDN, FVKESK.

The sample holds one count of this clone. This chain links TRBV10-1 with TRBJ2-5, with 9 positions matching TRBD1. J lost 5 bases, V lost 4 bases, and 11 bases had no gene match. The germline V gene has CDR1 WNHNN and CDR2 SYGVQD (reference sequence). CDR3 length: 16 amino acids. The CDR3 nucleotides read TGCGCCAGCAGTGGCGGCCGGGACAGGGAAGTGGAGACCCAGTACTTC. Residues: CASSGGRDREVETQYF.

The chain couples TRBV9 to TRBJ2-2, with D perhaps TRBD1 (5 bases). The germline CDR1 and CDR2 sequences are SGDLS and YYNGEE. The germline V and J ends were trimmed by 0 bases and 9 bases, with 9 bases remaining between them. The CDR3 has 13 amino acids. For the CDR3, the DNA is TGTGCCAGCAGCGTAGGTGCAGGGTGGGAGCTGTTTTTT. Encoded protein: CASSVGAGWELFF. Combining the CDR3 with reference TRBV9 and TRBJ2-2 gives the whole variable domain DSGVTQTPKHLITATGQRVTLRCSPRSGDLSVYWYQQSLDQGLQFLIQYYNGEERAKGNILERFSAQQFPDLHSELNLSSLELGDSALYFCASSVGAGWELFFGEGSRLTVL.

A word on this clone: Within the sample, other DNA sequences also encode this same CDR3. The chain combines TRBV6-5 with TRBJ2-7; tentatively, D is TRBD2 (5 bases). Germline V gives CDR1 MNHEY, CDR2 SVGAGI. Trimming took 2 bases from V and 7 from J, leaving 9 bases between them. The CDR3 is made up of 12 amino acids. The CDR3 DNA sequence: TGTGCCAGCAGTTACCCGGGCGGGGAGCAGTACTTC. It encodes CASSYPGGEQYF.

The genes are TRBV27 and TRBJ2-1; 13 bases match TRBD2. Germline trimming cut 5 bases from V and 1 base from J; bases unmatched to any gene: 2. CDR1 and CDR2 from the germline V gene are MNHEY and SMNVEV (reference sequence). The CDR3 loop spans 16 amino acids. CDR3 residues: CASSTSGGASYNEQFF. The CDR3 DNA is TGTGCCAGCAGTACTAGCGGGGGGGCGTCCTACAATGAGCAGTTCTTC.

This clone is a singleton in its sample. The chain has TRBV28 and TRBJ2-7, with 7 bases matching TRBD1. The CDR3 loop spans 15 amino acids. Germline V CDR1 and CDR2: MDHEN, SYDVKM. The V segment lost 5 bases and the J segment 7 bases; nucleotides outside the gene matches: 14. CDR3 DNA sequence: TGTGCCAGCAGTCATTTTATAGGGGGCGCTGTTGAGCAGTACTTC. The encoded protein is CASSHFIGGAVEQYF.

The rearrangement joins TRBV7-9 to TRBJ2-3, with 7 bases that match TRBD2. Germline lookup yields CDR1 SEHNR and CDR2 FQNEAQ (reference sequence). With 3 bases clipped from V and 0 bases from J, the junction kept 12 bases outside the gene matches. The CDR3 spans 18 residues. The CDR3 nucleotides are TGTGCCAGCAGCTTTCTAGGAGCGGGGACCTATAGCACAGATACGCAGTATTTT. It encodes CASSFLGAGTYSTDTQYF.

V usage is TRBV7-9 and J usage is TRBJ1-1; D ambiguous. There are 14 residues in the CDR3. CDR1 SEHNR and CDR2 FQNEAQ come from the germline V gene (reference sequence). Trimming left V 2 bases short and J 4 bases short, with 11 bases between. The DNA of the CDR3 is TGTGCCAGCAGCTTAAATCTAGAGTCCACTGAAGCTTTCTTT. Its translation is CASSLNLESTEAFF. Drawing the rest from reference TRBV7-9 and TRBJ1-1, the complete variable domain is DTGVSQNPRHKITKRGQNVTFRCDPISEHNRLYWYRQTLGQGPEFLTYFQNEAQLEKSRLLSDRFSAERPKGSFSTLEIQRTEQGDSAMYLCASSLNLESTEAFFGQGTRLTVV.

The rearrangement links TRBV5-6 to TRBJ2-7; D may match TRBD1 or TRBD2 (5 bases each). V dropped 4 bases and J dropped 2 bases, with 19 bases sitting between them. The CDR3 consists of 16 residues. Per germline, CDR1 SGHDT and CDR2 YYEEEE. This chain's CDR3 is CASSVGRESLTYEQYF. CDR3 nucleotide sequence: TGTGCCAGCAGCGTCGGCAGGGAGAGTTTGACCTACGAGCAGTACTTC.

Of note for this clone: The sample contains more than one DNA sequence encoding this CDR3. This chain uses TRBV18 with TRBJ2-2, with a weak D call TRBD2 (6 bases). Germline V lookup: CDR1 KGHSH, CDR2 LQKENI. The CDR3 runs 14 residues. Trimming removed 0 bases at V and 5 bases at J, with 7 bases between. CDR3 DNA sequence: TGTGCCAGCTCACCACCGGGGGGAACCGGGGAGCTGTTTTTT. The encoded protein is CASSPPGGTGELFF.

This clone was counted once. This chain joins TRBV4-3 and TRBJ1-2; TRBD1 aligns across 7 bases. The junction had 5 bases not matched to a gene; V was cut back by 0 bases and J by 1 base. The CDR3 is 16 amino acids. Germline CDR1 is LGHNA and CDR2 is YSLEER. The CDR3: CASSQEIGGDNYGYTF. CDR3 nucleotide sequence: TGCGCCAGCAGCCAAGAGATAGGGGGCGATAACTATGGCTACACCTTC.

This clone showed up just a few times. This rearrangement joins TRBV7-9 to TRBJ1-5; 7 bases agree with TRBD1. The germline CDR1 and CDR2 sequences are SEHNR and FQNEAQ (reference sequence). J gave up 3 bases and V 6 bases, and 5 bases lay outside the gene matches. The length of the CDR3 is 14 residues. CDR3 DNA: TGTGCCAGCAGGAATCAGGGGGACAATCAGCCCCAGCATTTT. This encodes CASRNQGDNQPQHF.